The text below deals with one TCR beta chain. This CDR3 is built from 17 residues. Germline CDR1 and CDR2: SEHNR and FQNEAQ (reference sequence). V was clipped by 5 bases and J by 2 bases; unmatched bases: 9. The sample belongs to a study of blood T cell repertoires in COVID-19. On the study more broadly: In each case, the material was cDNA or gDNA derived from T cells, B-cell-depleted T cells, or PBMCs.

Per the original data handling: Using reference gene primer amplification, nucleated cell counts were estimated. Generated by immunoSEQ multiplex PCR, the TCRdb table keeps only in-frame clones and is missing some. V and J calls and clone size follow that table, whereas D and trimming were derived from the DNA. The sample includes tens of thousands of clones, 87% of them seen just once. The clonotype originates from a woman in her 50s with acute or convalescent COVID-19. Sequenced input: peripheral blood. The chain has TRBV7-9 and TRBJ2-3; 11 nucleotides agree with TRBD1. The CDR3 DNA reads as TGTGCCAGCAGCGGTACCGGGACAGGGGGGACCACAGATACGCAGTATTTT. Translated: CASSGTGTGGTTDTQYF.